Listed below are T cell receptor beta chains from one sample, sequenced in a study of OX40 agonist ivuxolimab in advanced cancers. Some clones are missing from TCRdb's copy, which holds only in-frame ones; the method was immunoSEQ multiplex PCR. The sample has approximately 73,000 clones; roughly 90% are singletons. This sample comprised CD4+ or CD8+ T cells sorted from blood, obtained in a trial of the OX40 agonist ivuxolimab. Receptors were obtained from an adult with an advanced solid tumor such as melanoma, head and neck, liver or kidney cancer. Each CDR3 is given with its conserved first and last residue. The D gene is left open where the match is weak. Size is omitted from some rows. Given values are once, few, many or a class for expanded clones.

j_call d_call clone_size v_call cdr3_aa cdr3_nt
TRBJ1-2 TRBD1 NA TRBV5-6 CASSLTDRDGTF TGTGCCAGCAGCCTGACGGACAGGGATGGGACCTTC
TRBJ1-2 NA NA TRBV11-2 CASSFWRRQALSPGYTF TGTGCCAGCAGCTTCTGGAGGAGGCAAGCTCTCAGTCCTGGCTACACCTTC
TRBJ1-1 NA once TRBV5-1 CASSLDRLTEAFF TGCGCCAGCAGCTTGGACCGGTTGACTGAAGCTTTCTTT
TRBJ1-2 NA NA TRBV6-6 CATTQGGSYYGYTF TGTGCCACCACCCAGGGAGGCAGTTACTATGGCTACACCTTC
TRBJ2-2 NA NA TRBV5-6 CASSLHLVGELFF TGTGCCAGCAGCTTGCATCTTGTCGGGGAGCTGTTTTTT
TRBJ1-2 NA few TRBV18 CASSPDSAEGYTF TGTGCCAGCTCACCCGACTCCGCGGAGGGCTACACCTTC
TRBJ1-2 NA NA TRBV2 CASSETGLGGYTF TGTGCCAGCAGTGAAACTGGGTTAGGGGGCTACACCTTC
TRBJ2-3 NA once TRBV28 CASSLSPSTDTQYF TGTGCCAGCAGTTTATCACCTAGCACAGATACGCAGTATTTT
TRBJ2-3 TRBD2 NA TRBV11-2 CASSLVGLAGTTDTQYF TGTGCCAGCAGCTTAGTGGGGCTAGCGGGGACCACAGATACGCAGTATTTT
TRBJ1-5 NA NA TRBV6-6 CASSGPEYSNQPQHF TGTGCCAGCAGTGGACCGGAATATAGCAATCAGCCCCAGCATTTT
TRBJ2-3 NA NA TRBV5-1 CASSSTSNPNTDTQYF TGCGCCAGCAGTTCGACGTCCAATCCCAACACAGATACGCAGTATTTT
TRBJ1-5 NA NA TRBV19 CASTIIVGYNQPQHF TGTGCCAGTACCATAATAGTAGGCTACAATCAGCCCCAGCATTTT
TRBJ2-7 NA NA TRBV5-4 CASSLQGNSYEQYF TGTGCCAGCAGCTTGCAGGGAAACTCCTACGAGCAGTACTTC
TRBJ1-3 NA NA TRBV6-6 CASSLGAFYF TGTGCCAGCTCCCTCGGAGCCTTTTATTTT
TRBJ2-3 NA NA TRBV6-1 CASSVSATDTQYF TGTGCCAGCAGTGTATCGGCCACAGATACGCAGTATTTT
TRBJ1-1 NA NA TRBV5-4 CASTPDRVIMNTEAFF TGTGCCAGCACCCCGGACAGAGTTATTATGAACACTGAAGCTTTCTTT
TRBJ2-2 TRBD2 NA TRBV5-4 CASSQAQASGSRGGELFF TGTGCCAGCAGCCAAGCCCAGGCTAGCGGGTCCAGGGGCGGGGAGCTGTTTTTT
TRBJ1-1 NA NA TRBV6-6 CASSSPVGAEAFF TGTGCCAGCAGTTCCCCCGTGGGGGCTGAAGCTTTCTTT
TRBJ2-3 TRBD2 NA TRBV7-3 CASSLGLAGKSDTQYF TGTGCCAGCAGCCTTGGACTAGCGGGAAAGTCAGATACGCAGTATTTT
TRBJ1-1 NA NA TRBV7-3 CASSFYREENTEAFF TGTGCCAGCAGCTTCTACAGGGAAGAGAACACTGAAGCTTTCTTT
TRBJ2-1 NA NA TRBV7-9 CASRFDSYNEQFF TGTGCCAGCAGATTCGACAGTTACAATGAGCAGTTCTTC
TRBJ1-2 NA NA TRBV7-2 CASSFNRANYGYTF TGTGCCAGCAGCTTTAACAGGGCCAACTATGGCTACACCTTC
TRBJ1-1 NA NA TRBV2 CASWIDRWGTEAFF TGTGCCAGCTGGATTGACAGGTGGGGCACTGAAGCTTTCTTT
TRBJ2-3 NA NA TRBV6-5 CASSYEGPADTQYF TGTGCCAGCAGTTACGAGGGGCCCGCAGATACGCAGTATTTT
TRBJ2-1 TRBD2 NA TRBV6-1 CASSGVGLAGGRTYNEQFF TGTGCCAGCAGTGGCGTGGGACTAGCGGGAGGGCGAACCTACAATGAGCAGTTCTTC
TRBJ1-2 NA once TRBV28 CASGAGGNYGYTF TGTGCCAGCGGGGCGGGGGGGAACTATGGCTACACCTTC
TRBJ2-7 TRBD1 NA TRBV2 CASSEQGASYEQYF TGTGCCAGCAGTGAGCAGGGGGCCTCCTACGAGCAGTACTTC
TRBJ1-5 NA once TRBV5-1 CASSPGLGGSNQPQHF TGCGCCAGCAGCCCGGGTTTAGGGGGAAGCAATCAGCCCCAGCATTTT
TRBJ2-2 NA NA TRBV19 CASSIRESFYTGELFF TGTGCCAGTAGTATACGAGAGAGCTTTTACACCGGGGAGCTGTTTTTT
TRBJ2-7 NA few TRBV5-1 CASSLVGFEEQYF TGCGCCAGCAGCTTGGTGGGGTTCGAGGAGCAGTACTTC
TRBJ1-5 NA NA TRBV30 CAWSAGSSSQPQHF TGTGCCTGGAGTGCAGGTTCATCCAGTCAGCCCCAGCATTTT
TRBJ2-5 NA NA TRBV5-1 CASRSFQETQYF TGCGCCAGCAGATCTTTCCAAGAGACCCAGTACTTC
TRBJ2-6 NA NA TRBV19 CASRASGANVLTF TGTGCCAGTAGGGCGTCTGGGGCCAACGTCCTGACTTTC
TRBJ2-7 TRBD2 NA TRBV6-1 CASSEGGSRAEQYF TGTGCCAGCAGTGAAGGCGGGAGTCGTGCCGAGCAGTACTTC
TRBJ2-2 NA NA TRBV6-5 CASRSTRGGELFF TGTGCCAGCAGGTCCACCCGGGGCGGGGAGCTGTTTTTT
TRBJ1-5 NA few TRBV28 CASTPSGGGQPQHF TGTGCCAGCACCCCATCCGGCGGCGGTCAGCCCCAGCATTTT
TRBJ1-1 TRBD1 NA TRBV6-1 CASSGRGTGGGLQTEAFF TGTGCCAGCAGTGGAAGGGGGACAGGGGGCGGGCTACAGACTGAAGCTTTCTTT
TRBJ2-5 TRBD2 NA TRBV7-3 CASSLMGGGARQETQYF TGTGCCAGCAGCTTAATGGGCGGGGGGGCCCGCCAAGAGACCCAGTACTTC
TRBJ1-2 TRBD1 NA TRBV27 CASSWDRGYGYTF TGTGCCAGCAGTTGGGACAGAGGATATGGCTACACCTTC
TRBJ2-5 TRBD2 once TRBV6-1 CASSAGLVAETQYF TGTGCCAGCAGTGCGGGACTAGTTGCTGAGACCCAGTACTTC
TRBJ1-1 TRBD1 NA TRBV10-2 CASSAGTGGNTEAFF TGCGCCAGCAGTGCCGGGACAGGGGGGAACACTGAAGCTTTCTTT
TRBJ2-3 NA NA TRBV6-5 CASSTGRITTDTQYF TGTGCCAGCAGTACGGGACGGATTACCACAGATACGCAGTATTTT
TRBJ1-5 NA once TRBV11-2 CASSLGRSNQPQHF TGTGCCAGCAGCTTAGGACGGAGCAATCAGCCCCAGCATTTT